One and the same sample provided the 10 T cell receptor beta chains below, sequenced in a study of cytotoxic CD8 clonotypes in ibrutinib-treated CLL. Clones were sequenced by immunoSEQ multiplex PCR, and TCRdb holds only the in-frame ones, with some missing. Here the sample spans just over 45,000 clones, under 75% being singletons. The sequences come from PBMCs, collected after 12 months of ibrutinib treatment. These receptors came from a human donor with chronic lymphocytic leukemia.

The CDR3 coding sequence is TGTGCCAGCAGCTCCTTAGATGGTGAAAAACTGTTTTTT. Its protein product is CASSSLDGEKLFF. The chain links TRBV7-3 to TRBJ1-4, with D uncertain. This CDR3 is 13 amino acids long. Germline CDR1 reads SGHTA; CDR2 reads FQGTGA. The V end was cut by 4 bases, the J end by 7 bases, with 10 bases between.

The DNA of the CDR3 is TGTGCCAGCAGCGGTGACAGGACCTATGGCTACACCTTC. Translation gives CASSGDRTYGYTF. The V and J genes are TRBV6-5 and TRBJ1-2; weak D call: TRBD1 (6 bases). Germline CDR1 MNHEY, CDR2 SVGAGI. V was clipped by 6 bases and J by 4 bases, with 12 bases between them. CDR3 length: 13 amino acids.

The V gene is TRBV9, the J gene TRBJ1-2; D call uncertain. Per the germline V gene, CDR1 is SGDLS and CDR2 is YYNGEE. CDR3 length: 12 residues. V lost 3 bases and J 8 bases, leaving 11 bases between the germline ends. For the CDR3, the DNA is TGTGCCAGCAGCGCGAGAGCGGGCGGCTACACCTTC. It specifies CASSARAGGYTF.

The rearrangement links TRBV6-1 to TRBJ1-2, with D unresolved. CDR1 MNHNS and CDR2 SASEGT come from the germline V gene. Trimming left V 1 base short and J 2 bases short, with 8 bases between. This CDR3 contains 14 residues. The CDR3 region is CASSEVPQNYGYTF. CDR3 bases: TGTGCCAGCAGTGAAGTGCCACAGAACTATGGCTACACCTTC.

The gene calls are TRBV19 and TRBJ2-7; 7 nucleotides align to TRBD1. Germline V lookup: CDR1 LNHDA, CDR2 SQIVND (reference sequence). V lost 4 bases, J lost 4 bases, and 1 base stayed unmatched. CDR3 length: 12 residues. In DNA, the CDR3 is TGTGCCAGTAGTAACAGGGGTTACGAGCAGTACTTC. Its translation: CASSNRGYEQYF. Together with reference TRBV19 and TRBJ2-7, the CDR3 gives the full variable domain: DGGITQSPKYLFRKEGQNVTLSCEQNLNHDAMYWYRQDPGQGLRLIYYSQIVNDFQKGDIAEGYSVSREKKESFPLTVTSAQKNPTAFYLCASSNRGYEQYFGPGTRLTVT.

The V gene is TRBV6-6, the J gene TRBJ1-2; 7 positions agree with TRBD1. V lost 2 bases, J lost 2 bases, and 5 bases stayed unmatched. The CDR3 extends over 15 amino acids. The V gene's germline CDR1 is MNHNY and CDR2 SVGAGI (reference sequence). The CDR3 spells CASSYGRQGNYGYTF. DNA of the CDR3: TGTGCCAGCAGTTACGGGCGACAGGGAAACTATGGCTACACCTTC.

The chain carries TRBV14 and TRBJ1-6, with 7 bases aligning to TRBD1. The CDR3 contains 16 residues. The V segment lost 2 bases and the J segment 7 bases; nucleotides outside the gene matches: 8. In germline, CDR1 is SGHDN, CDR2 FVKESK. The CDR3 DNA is TGTGCCAGCAGCCAAATTCAAGGACAGGCCAATTCACCCCTCCACTTT. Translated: CASSQIQGQANSPLHF.

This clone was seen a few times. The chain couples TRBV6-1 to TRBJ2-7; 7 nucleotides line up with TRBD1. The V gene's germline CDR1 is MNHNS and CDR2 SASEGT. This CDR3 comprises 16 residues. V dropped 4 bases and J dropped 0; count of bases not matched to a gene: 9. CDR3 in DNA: TGTGCCAGCAGTGCAGGGGACAGTTTGAGCTCCTACGAGCAGTACTTC. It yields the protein CASSAGDSLSSYEQYF.

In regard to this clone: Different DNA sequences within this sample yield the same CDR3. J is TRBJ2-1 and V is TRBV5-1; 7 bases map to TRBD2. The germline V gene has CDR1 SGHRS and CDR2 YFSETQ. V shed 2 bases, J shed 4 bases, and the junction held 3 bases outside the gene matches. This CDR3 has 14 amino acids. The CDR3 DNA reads TGCGCCAGCAGCTTAGGCGGGGGATACAATGAGCAGTTCTTC. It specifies CASSLGGGYNEQFF. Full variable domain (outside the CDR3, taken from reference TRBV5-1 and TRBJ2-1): KAGVTQTPRYLIKTRGQQVTLSCSPISGHRSVSWYQQTPGQGLQFLFEYFSETQRNKGNFPGRFSGRQFSNSRSEMNVSTLELGDSALYLCASSLGGGYNEQFFGPGTRLTVL.

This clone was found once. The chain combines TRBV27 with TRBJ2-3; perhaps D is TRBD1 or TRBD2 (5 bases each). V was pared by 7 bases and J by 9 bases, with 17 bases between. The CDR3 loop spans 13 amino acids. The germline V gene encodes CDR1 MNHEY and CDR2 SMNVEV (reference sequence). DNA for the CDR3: TGTGCCAGCACCACGGACGGCCGGGGCACGCAGTATTTT. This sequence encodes CASTTDGRGTQYF.